The 6 T cell receptor beta chains below come from one sample, sequenced in a study of blood T cell repertoires in COVID-19. Repertoires were generated with immunoSEQ multiplex PCR, while TCRdb's copy carries only in-frame clones and drops some. The sample includes about 120,000 clones, 90% seen only once; the top ten take 1.8%. The specimen was peripheral blood. The receptors originated from a human donor with active COVID-19. The donor label of this sample is uncertain.

The gene calls are TRBV29-1 and TRBJ1-3, with D perhaps TRBD1 (6 bases). Trimming shortened V by 6 bases and J by 0 bases, and 15 bases separated the two germline ends. Germline V gene data show CDR1 as SQVTM and CDR2 as ANQGSEA. The CDR3 is 15 amino acids. DNA for the CDR3: TGCAGCGTAAGGGGGGGACCCCACTCTGGAAACACCATATATTTT. Encoded protein: CSVRGGPHSGNTIYF.

Comment on this clone: This specimen includes other DNA sequences encoding the same CDR3. The rearrangement uses TRBV18 and TRBJ1-2; weak D call: TRBD1 (6 bases). Germline V gene sequence: CDR1 KGHSH, CDR2 LQKENI. This CDR3 is built from 13 residues. V was pared by 3 bases and J by 3 bases, with 8 bases between. CDR3 DNA: TGTGCCAGCTCACCGGACAGAGACTATGGCTACACCTTC. Its protein product is CASSPDRDYGYTF.

This clone is labeled as medium-sized. Here the CDR3 DNA reads TGTGCCAGCAGTGAGGAGAGTACCAATTCACCCCTCCACTTT. Its translation: CASSEESTNSPLHF. The V call is TRBV6-1, the J call TRBJ1-6; D is ambiguous. V lost 3 bases to trimming and J lost 7 bases, with 10 bases between them. CDR3 length equals 14 residues. CDR1 is MNHNS and CDR2 is SASEGT in the germline V gene.

V and J are TRBV15 and TRBJ1-6; D remains ambiguous. Between the trimmed V and J ends, which lost 0 bases and 11 bases, there was a span of 11 bases. The CDR3 totals 14 residues. Germline loops: CDR1 LNHNV, CDR2 YYDKDF (reference sequence). CDR3 loop: CATSRDPEGTPLHF. CDR3 DNA sequence: TGTGCCACCAGCAGAGATCCTGAGGGTACACCCCTCCACTTT.

The rearrangement links TRBV15 to TRBJ1-6; D call uncertain. Germline V gene sequence: CDR1 LNHNV, CDR2 YYDKDF (reference sequence). The CDR3 has 14 amino acids. V shed 2 bases and J shed 10 bases, with 12 bases lying between them. CDR3 in amino acids: CATSRPWSGSPLHF. For the CDR3, the DNA is TGTGCCACCAGCAGACCGTGGTCCGGGTCACCCCTCCACTTT.

The CDR3 loop is CASSPVAQGLLLYGYTF. The CDR3 DNA follows: TGTGCCAGCTCACCGGTTGCTCAGGGGCTCCTCCTCTATGGCTACACCTTC. The chain links TRBV18 to TRBJ1-2; maybe TRBD1 (6 bases). Trimming removed 3 bases from V and 4 bases from J, with 21 bases in between. There are 17 residues in the CDR3. CDR1 KGHSH and CDR2 LQKENI come from the germline V gene.